Sequencing of this T cell receptor (beta chain) was carried out in a study of blood T cells in healthy people across ages. Study-wide results and limits: Estimates of total diversity, which came from one million sequenced T cells, were considered to be underestimates.

The use of a sample-barcoded 5' primer and a J-beta primer mix characterized a second PCR of 7 to 11 cycles. Unique molecular identifiers of 12 random nucleotides labeled each cDNA. MiXCR was run by TCRdb on the 5' RACE reads, yielding one entry per CDR3 protein. Of approximately 2,000,000 distinct CDR3 sequences in the sample, 39% were seen once. No fewer than 5.5 micrograms of total RNA were isolated from every sample. With regard to this clonotype: Its matching antigen is unknown.

CDR1 is SGHRS and CDR2 is YFSETQ in the germline V gene. The CDR3 length is 15 residues. V was pared by 0 bases and J by 8 bases, with 4 bases of the junction left unmatched. The chain links TRBV5-1 to TRBJ2-1; 11 bases are shared with TRBD2. The receptor's source is a human donor in good health. The specimen sequenced was blood. The CDR3 reads CASSLELAGADEQFF. As DNA, the CDR3 is TGCGCCAGCAGCTTGGAACTAGCGGGGGCTGATGAGCAGTTCTTC.